The clone carrying this T cell receptor (beta chain) showed up just a few times. The target antigen is unknown. The data stem from a study of T cell responses to AZD1222 COVID-19 vaccine. About the study: Combined were second doses at about 4 or about 12 weeks. General study results and limits: Donors, mostly white British, included more females; clonal diversity was possibly underestimated. Baseline testing showed seropositivity in only six or seven AZD1222 recipients. Spike-specific TCRs gained breadth and depth after people received two AZD1222 doses.

The germline V gene has CDR1 MGHRA and CDR2 YSYEKL. The ends were cut back, 0 bases at V and 3 bases at J, with 17 bases in the middle. There are 17 residues in the CDR3. The assay was immunoSEQ multiplex PCR, and TCRdb's table has in-frame clones only and misses some. The sample shows around 130,000 clones, 86% of them seen only once. Sequencing used peripheral blood, obtained on day 0 of AZD1222 vaccination. The source is an adult in good health. V is TRBV4-1 and J is TRBJ1-2; no clear D. The CDR3 DNA is TGCGCCAGCAGCCAAGACGCCGCCCAAGCCTTATACTATGGCTACACCTTC. Translated, it gives CASSQDAAQALYYGYTF.